These T cell receptor beta chains were read from a single sample in a study of blood T cells in healthy people across ages. TCRdb independently ran MiXCR on the 5' RACE reads; one entry per CDR3 protein. The sample lists a few hundred thousand distinct CDR3 sequences, approximately 26% occurring once. The sample was also linked to a second study, of T cells of mothers and their children.

Sequencing was performed on blood. The receptors derive from a boy aged 2 to 10 in good health. The CDR3 runs from the conserved cysteine through the conserved F or W. The order of the fields is CDR3 DNA, CDR3 protein, J gene, clone size, D gene, V gene. D genes are given only for firm matches. Not all rows give a size; the values are once, few, many and, for expanded clones, a class.

TGTGCCAGCACCACGACAACAGGGGGGGCTCAGCCCCAGCATTTT	CASTTTTGGAQPQHF	TRBJ1-5	many	TRBD1	TRBV12-3/TRBV12-4
TGTGCCAGCAGGAGACAGGGGCTGAGAGCTTTCTTT	CASRRQGLRAFF	TRBJ1-1	few	TRBD1	TRBV6-1
TGTGCCAGCAGTTTAGCGGGACGCCACGGCAATGAGCAGTTCTTC	CASSLAGRHGNEQFF	TRBJ2-1	.	.	TRBV12-3/TRBV12-4
TGCGCCAGCAGCTTGGCTTGGGCAGGGGACGGCACAGATACGCAGTATTTT	CASSLAWAGDGTDTQYF	TRBJ2-3	.	.	TRBV5-1
TGCGCCAGCAGCCAAGGGAGGGGGACAGGGGGGGAAAAACTGTTTTTT	CASSQGRGTGGEKLFF	TRBJ1-4	few	TRBD1	TRBV4-1
TGTGCCAGCAGCTCCGTACAGGGGGCGAGGGCTGAAGCTTTCTTT	CASSSVQGARAEAFF	TRBJ1-1	.	TRBD1	TRBV7-9
TGCGCCAGCAGCTCCCAGGCTTGGGAGACCCAGTACTTC	CASSSQAWETQYF	TRBJ2-5	.	.	TRBV5-1
TGTGCCAGCAGCTTCAGACTAGGATTGGAGTCCTACAATGAGCAGTTCTTC	CASSFRLGLESYNEQFF	TRBJ2-1	.	.	TRBV7-9
TGCAGCGTCATACGGGCAGGGAACTCTGGGGCCAACGTCCTGACTTTC	CSVIRAGNSGANVLTF	TRBJ2-6	few	.	TRBV29-1
TGTGCCAGCAGTGCACTAGAATTCAATGAGCAGTTCTTC	CASSALEFNEQFF	TRBJ2-1	.	.	TRBV6-5
TGTGCCAGCACCCCAGGGGGCCCCCAGGCCTACGAGCAGTACTTC	CASTPGGPQAYEQYF	TRBJ2-7	.	TRBD1	TRBV12-3/TRBV12-4
TGTGCCAGCAGCACGGGGACAGGGGGCGCGGGAACTGAAGCTTTCTTT	CASSTGTGGAGTEAFF	TRBJ1-1	.	TRBD1	TRBV7-3
TGCAGCGTTGAGAAGGGGCAAGGCTTCCCCTACGAGCAGTACTTC	CSVEKGQGFPYEQYF	TRBJ2-7	few	.	TRBV29-1
TGTGCCAGCAGTGAAAGTTGGCTAGCGGGCAAATACGAGCAGTACTTC	CASSESWLAGKYEQYF	TRBJ2-7	.	TRBD2	TRBV2
TGTGCCAGCAGCCCAGCAGGGTCCTGGGTGCAGTACTTC	CASSPAGSWVQYF	TRBJ2-7	few	.	TRBV27
TGTGCCAGCAGCTTAACAGGGGGGGCGAACACTGAAGCTTTCTTT	CASSLTGGANTEAFF	TRBJ1-1	.	TRBD1	TRBV7-2
TGTGCCAGCAGTTCGGGACGGAAAAACATTCAGTACTTC	CASSSGRKNIQYF	TRBJ2-4	few	.	TRBV12-3/TRBV12-4
TGCGCCAGCAGCTTGGTGGCAGGGGGCGACGAGACCCAGTACTTC	CASSLVAGGDETQYF	TRBJ2-5	many	TRBD1	TRBV5-1
TGTGCCATCAACCCGACAGAGGGCTACGAGCAGTACTTC	CAINPTEGYEQYF	TRBJ2-7	.	.	TRBV10-3
TGTGCCAGCAGCCGAAGACAGGGTAATGAAAAACTGTTTTTT	CASSRRQGNEKLFF	TRBJ1-4	.	TRBD1	TRBV7-9
TGCGCCAGCAGCCAACAGCTAGCGGGAGTCTACGAGCAGTACTTC	CASSQQLAGVYEQYF	TRBJ2-7	many	TRBD2	TRBV4-3
TGCGCCAGCAGCTCCACACCAACAGATACGCGGTATTTT	CASSSTPTDTRYF	TRBJ2-3	.	.	TRBV5-1
TGTGCCAGCAGCTACCGGAGTCGTGTTGACAATGAGCAGTTCTTC	CASSYRSRVDNEQFF	TRBJ2-1	.	.	TRBV5-5
TGTGCCAGCAGTTTGGGCGGGAGGGCCGAACCTGACTTC	CASSLGGRAEPDF	TRBJ2-1	few	TRBD2	TRBV12-3/TRBV12-4
TGTGCCATCAGTCTGAGGGGGGAGACCCAGTACTTC	CAISLRGETQYF	TRBJ2-5	few	.	TRBV10-3
TGTGCCAGCAGAGCTATGGGACAGGGAAAGCTCAATGAGCAGTTCTTC	CASRAMGQGKLNEQFF	TRBJ2-1	.	TRBD1	TRBV2
TGTGCCAGCAGCTTAGACCCAAGCGGGCGATACTACAATGAGCAGTTCTTC	CASSLDPSGRYYNEQFF	TRBJ2-1	.	.	TRBV11-2
TGTGCCAGCAGCAGAGGGGACAGGGGGCTTGATGAGCAGTTCTTC	CASSRGDRGLDEQFF	TRBJ2-1	.	TRBD1	TRBV7-9
TGTGCCAGCAGAAACCGGGACCCTTACAATGAGCAGTTCTTC	CASRNRDPYNEQFF	TRBJ2-1	few	.	TRBV6-5
TGTGCCATCAGTGAGGGCCAGGTAACCCAAGAGACCCAGTACTTC	CAISEGQVTQETQYF	TRBJ2-5	.	.	TRBV10-3
TGCGCCAGCAGCCATCGACTCAGAACGGGTGGAAACACCATATATTTT	CASSHRLRTGGNTIYF	TRBJ1-3	.	.	TRBV4-1
TGTGCCAGCAGTGGTGGGACTAGGGCGGAGACCCAGTACTTC	CASSGGTRAETQYF	TRBJ2-5	.	TRBD2	TRBV2
TGTGCCAGCAGCTCGAGAGTGGACAGGGCGGGCGGGGAGCTGTTTTTT	CASSSRVDRAGGELFF	TRBJ2-2	.	TRBD1	TRBV11-2
TGTGCCAGCAGTTTAGTCCGGGCCCCATATGGCTACACCTTC	CASSLVRAPYGYTF	TRBJ1-2	.	.	TRBV12-3/TRBV12-4
TGTGCCAGCAGCTTAGGGGTGGCCGGGACAACCTACGAGCAGTACTTC	CASSLGVAGTTYEQYF	TRBJ2-7	.	.	TRBV7-9
TGTGCCAGTAGTTCCAGGGGGACCGAGCAGTACTTC	CASSSRGTEQYF	TRBJ2-7	.	TRBD1	TRBV19
TGCAGTGCTAGAGATGACAGGGTAGACACCGGGGAGCTGTTTTTT	CSARDDRVDTGELFF	TRBJ2-2	.	TRBD1	TRBV20-1
TGTGCCAGCAGCAGCGGGAGGAGCACAGATACGCAGTATTTT	CASSSGRSTDTQYF	TRBJ2-3	few	TRBD2	TRBV11-2
TGTGCCACGACTGACATCTCTGGGGCCAACGTCCTGACTTTC	CATTDISGANVLTF	TRBJ2-6	few	.	TRBV10-3
TGTGCCAGCAGTGATCGGACTCCCGGGGAGCTGTTTTTT	CASSDRTPGELFF	TRBJ2-2	few	.	TRBV2
TGTGCCAGCAGTTCGGGTCTAGCGCGCCGAGAGACCCAGTACTTC	CASSSGLARRETQYF	TRBJ2-5	few	.	TRBV2
TGTGCCAGCATCGAGGACAGGGGAACAGTTTATAATTCACCCCTCCACTTT	CASIEDRGTVYNSPLHF	TRBJ1-6	.	TRBD1	TRBV2
TGCAGTGCTCCGACTAGCGGGAATTACAATGAGCAGTTCTTC	CSAPTSGNYNEQFF	TRBJ2-1	few	TRBD2	TRBV20-1
TGCAGCGGTTACAAGACTAGCGGGAGATGGGACGAGCAGTACTTC	CSGYKTSGRWDEQYF	TRBJ2-7	few	TRBD2	TRBV29-1
TGCGCCAGCAGTGAGCGTCTACCCGTCACCGGGGAGCTGTTTTTT	CASSERLPVTGELFF	TRBJ2-2	.	.	TRBV10-2
TGCGCCAGCAGCCAAGTTGGGTTCACTACGGGAAACATTCAGTACTTC	CASSQVGFTTGNIQYF	TRBJ2-4	.	.	TRBV4-3
TGTGCCGGCAGCCAAGTTGCCCTTGCGATGAACACTGAAGCTTTCTTT	CAGSQVALAMNTEAFF	TRBJ1-1	.	.	TRBV3-1
TGCGCCAGCAGCAAAGAAGGGCCGCCAGGACTGTTTTTT	CASSKEGPPGLFF	TRBJ1-4	.	.	TRBV4-1
TGTGCCAGCTCACCAAAGGACCGATACAATGAGCAGTTCTTC	CASSPKDRYNEQFF	TRBJ2-1	few	.	TRBV18
TGTGCCAGCAGCTTAGGCCCGGGGTGGTCCACTGAAGCTTTCTTT	CASSLGPGWSTEAFF	TRBJ1-1	.	.	TRBV7-9
TGCAGCGCTACGTCCTACAACCAAGAGACCCAGTACTTC	CSATSYNQETQYF	TRBJ2-5	many	.	TRBV20-1
TGTGCCAGCAGTTACTCAGCGGGAGGCTACACCTTC	CASSYSAGGYTF	TRBJ1-2	.	.	TRBV6-2/TRBV6-3
TGCAGTGCTAGAGCCACAGATACGCAGTATTTT	CSARATDTQYF	TRBJ2-3	few	.	TRBV20-1
TGTGCCAGCAGCCCCTCGGTCGGGAGGAAGAATGAGCAGTTCTTC	CASSPSVGRKNEQFF	TRBJ2-1	.	TRBD2	TRBV6-2/TRBV6-3
TGTGCCAGCATGGGACTAAACCTCGAGCAGTACTTC	CASMGLNLEQYF	TRBJ2-7	.	TRBD2	TRBV6-5
TGCGCCAGCAGCCAAGATTCGATAGCGGGAGCTCGCGGCTACAATGAGCAGTTCTTC	CASSQDSIAGARGYNEQFF	TRBJ2-1	.	TRBD2	TRBV4-3
TGTGCCAGCAGTTGGACTGCGGGGAATTCACCCCTCCACTTT	CASSWTAGNSPLHF	TRBJ1-6	few	.	TRBV12-3/TRBV12-4